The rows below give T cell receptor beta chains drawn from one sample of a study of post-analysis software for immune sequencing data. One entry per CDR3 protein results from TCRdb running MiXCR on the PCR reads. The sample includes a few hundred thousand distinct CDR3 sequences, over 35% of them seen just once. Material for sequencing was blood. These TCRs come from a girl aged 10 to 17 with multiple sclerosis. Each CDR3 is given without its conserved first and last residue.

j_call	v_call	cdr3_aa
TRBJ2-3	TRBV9	ASSVTVAADTQY
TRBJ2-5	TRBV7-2	ASSLGLAGGLETQY
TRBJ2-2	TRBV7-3	ASSAGQGVGGELF
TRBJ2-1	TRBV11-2	ASSLDPGDEQF
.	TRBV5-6	ASSFPAGGLYEQY
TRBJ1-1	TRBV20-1	SARADRVTEAF
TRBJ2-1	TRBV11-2	ASSSRTRVNEQF
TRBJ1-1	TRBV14	ASSPVRGRNTEAF
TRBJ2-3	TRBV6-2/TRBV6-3	ASSYVGDHTDTRY
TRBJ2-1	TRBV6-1	ASSESTGGYNEQF
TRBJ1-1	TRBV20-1	SARDTGNTEAF
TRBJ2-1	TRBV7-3	ASSPGTSGRVYEQF
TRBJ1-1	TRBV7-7	ASSLARQVRTEAF
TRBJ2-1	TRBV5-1	ASSPTGGWNNEQF
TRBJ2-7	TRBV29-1	SVEVYRQATYEQY
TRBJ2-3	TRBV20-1	SATTSFSTDTQY
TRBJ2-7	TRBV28	ASRVAEAYEQY
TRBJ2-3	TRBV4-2	ASSQDIGAGGPGTQY
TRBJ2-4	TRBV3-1	ASSQERDRAKNIQY
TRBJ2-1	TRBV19	ASSALNEQF
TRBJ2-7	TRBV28	ASSLIGAGEAYEQY
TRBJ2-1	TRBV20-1	SARIQGSSYNEQF
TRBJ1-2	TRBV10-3	AISVGDRDHGYT
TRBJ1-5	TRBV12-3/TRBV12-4	ASSPPGQFNQPQH
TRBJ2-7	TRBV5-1	ASSLAPFDEQY
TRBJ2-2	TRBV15	ATSRAGPKNTGELF
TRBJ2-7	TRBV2	ASSEVRSSYEQY
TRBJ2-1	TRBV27	ASSLGVGGSHKDEQF